These 26 T cell receptor beta chains were all obtained from the same sample, sequenced in a study of shared clonotypes between healthy human individuals. Profiling relied on immunoSEQ multiplex PCR, and the TCRdb table lists in-frame clones only, not all of them. The data hold over 850,000 clones, with roughly 74% observed a single time. Sequenced material: memory CD4+ T cells from PBMCs. Documented subset: CD45RA-negative fraction. These receptors were obtained from a man in his late teens or twenties in good health. Some clones in this sample may be carry-over from other donors' samples.

This rearrangement joins TRBV2 to TRBJ1-2; D ambiguous. V was cut by 4 bases and J by 4 bases, with 7 bases left in between. Germline loops: CDR1 SNHLY, CDR2 FYNNEI. This CDR3 contains 12 residues. The CDR3 is CASSGSPYGYTF. The CDR3 region has the DNA TGTGCCAGCAGTGGCAGCCCCTATGGCTACACCTTC.

J is TRBJ1-2 and V is TRBV6-5; the match to TRBD1 covers 8 bases. The CDR3 consists of 13 residues. The germline V gene has CDR1 MNHEY and CDR2 SVGAGI. V lost 6 bases, J lost 6 bases, and 6 bases stayed unmatched. In nucleotides, the CDR3 is TGTGCCAGCAGACGACAGGGGAGCGATGGCTACACCTTC. It is translated as CASRRQGSDGYTF.

The chain uses TRBV4-1 and TRBJ2-1; 9 nucleotides agree with TRBD2. Looked up from germline, CDR1 is MGHRA and CDR2 is YSYEKL. V shed 2 bases, J shed 7 bases, and the junction held 9 bases outside the gene matches. The CDR3 loop spans 16 amino acids. CDR3 in amino acids: CASSQSRIAGDNEQFF. DNA for the CDR3: TGCGCCAGCAGCCAAAGTAGGATAGCGGGAGATAATGAGCAGTTCTTC.

A single count supports this clone. This rearrangement joins TRBV11-2 to TRBJ2-5; D not resolved. V was clipped by 4 bases and J by 4 bases, with 10 bases between them. This CDR3 has 13 amino acids. Germline V gene sequence: CDR1 SGHAT, CDR2 FQNNGV. CDR3 loop: CASSWPWAETQYF. The CDR3 bases are TGTGCCAGCAGCTGGCCATGGGCAGAGACCCAGTACTTC.

This chain connects TRBV11-2 to TRBJ2-2; possible D gene TRBD1, 6 bases. This CDR3 has 17 residues. V was shortened by 3 bases and J by 3 bases, with 17 bases between the two germline ends. Germline V gene data show CDR1 as SGHAT and CDR2 as FQNNGV. CDR3 sequence reads: CASSLKTGHRYTGELFF. CDR3 sequence (DNA): TGTGCCAGCAGCTTGAAAACGGGACATAGGTACACCGGGGAGCTGTTTTTT. Looking up the rest from reference TRBV11-2 and TRBJ2-2 gives the full variable domain: EAGVAQSPRYKIIEKRQSVAFWCNPISGHATLYWYQQILGQGPKLLIQFQNNGVVDDSQLPKDRFSAERLKGVDSTLKIQPAKLEDSAVYLCASSLKTGHRYTGELFFGEGSRLTVL.

The gene calls are TRBV28 and TRBJ2-3; D gene uncertain. Deletions cut 1 base from V and 9 bases from J, with 8 bases between. Germline-derived CDR1 and CDR2 are MDHEN and SYDVKM. This CDR3 comprises 12 residues. The DNA for the CDR3 is TGTGCCAGCAGTTTATACAAGCGCACGCAGTATTTT. Protein sequence: CASSLYKRTQYF.

V is TRBV9 and J is TRBJ1-5; the D gene is possibly TRBD1 (5 bases). V was clipped by 4 bases and J by 5 bases, with 16 bases between them. In germline, CDR1 is SGDLS, CDR2 YYNGEE. The CDR3 contains 15 residues. CDR3 in DNA: TGTGCCAGCAGCTCCCGCCCGGGGGGAGATCAGCCCCAGCATTTT. Translating gives CASSSRPGGDQPQHF.

This rearrangement joins TRBV4-3 to TRBJ2-1; 9 bases fit TRBD2. The CDR3 extends over 16 amino acids. CDR1 LGHNA and CDR2 YSLEER come from the germline V gene. V was clipped by 2 bases and J by 6 bases; unmatched bases: 8. The CDR3 reads CASSQRIAGAGNEQFF. CDR3 bases: TGCGCCAGCAGCCAACGCATAGCGGGAGCTGGCAATGAGCAGTTCTTC.

The rearrangement links TRBV11-3 to TRBJ2-1, with a weak D call TRBD1 (6 bases). In germline, CDR1 is SGHNT, CDR2 YENEEA. V lost 3 bases to trimming and J lost 9 bases, with 12 bases between them. The CDR3 is 13 residues long. The CDR3 nucleotides are TGTGCCAGCAGCTTCGCTAACAGGGCTGAGCAGTTCTTC. Its translation is CASSFANRAEQFF.

About this clone: The identical CDR3 is also encoded by other nucleotide sequences in the sample. V gene TRBV29-1 combines with J gene TRBJ2-4; maybe TRBD1 (6 bases). The CDR3 covers 14 residues. Germline lookup yields CDR1 SQVTM and CDR2 ANQGSEA. V shed 0 bases and J shed 5 bases, with 11 bases lying between them. For the CDR3, the DNA is TGCAGCGTTGAAGACAGGGGCTTGGAAAACATTCAGTACTTC. It encodes CSVEDRGLENIQYF. Combining the CDR3 with reference TRBV29-1 and TRBJ2-4 gives the whole variable domain SAVISQKPSRDICQRGTSLTIQCQVDSQVTMMFWYRQQPGQSLTLIATANQGSEATYESGFVIDKFPISRPNLTFSTLTVSNMSPEDSSIYLCSVEDRGLENIQYFGAGTRLSVL.

CDR3 protein: CASRRGQYTEAFF. In nucleotides, the CDR3 is TGTGCCAGCAGACGAGGACAGTACACTGAAGCTTTCTTT. The genes are TRBV6-4 and TRBJ1-1, with TRBD1 as a possible D gene (6 bases). This CDR3 has 13 residues. Per germline, CDR1 MRHNA and CDR2 SNTAGT. The V end lost 6 bases, the J end lost 3 bases, and 11 bases lay between the germline ends.

The chain carries TRBV9 and TRBJ2-2; no firm D call. The V and J ends lost 2 bases and 0 bases respectively, with 5 bases between them. CDR1 and CDR2 from the germline V gene are SGDLS and YYNGEE. This CDR3 has 14 amino acids. The CDR3 protein is CASSVTSNTGELFF. Here the CDR3 DNA reads TGTGCCAGCAGCGTGACTTCGAACACCGGGGAGCTGTTTTTT.

V is TRBV6-1 and J is TRBJ1-5; D may be TRBD1 (5 bases). The CDR3 consists of 13 residues. CDR1 is MNHNS and CDR2 is SASEGT in the germline V gene. Trimming cost V 6 bases and J 3 bases, with 9 bases left between them. CDR3 protein: CASRTDPNQPQHF. In DNA form, the CDR3 reads TGTGCCAGCAGGACAGATCCCAATCAGCCCCAGCATTTT.

The V gene is TRBV28, the J gene TRBJ1-2, with D perhaps matching TRBD1 (6 bases). The CDR3 sequence is 17 residues long. The V and J ends lost 6 bases and 2 bases respectively, with 22 bases between them. From germline, CDR1 is MDHEN and CDR2 SYDVKM. The CDR3 DNA reads as TGTGCCAGCAGCTCCCGAAAGGACAGATATGGCAACTATGGCTACACCTTC. The encoded protein is CASSSRKDRYGNYGYTF.

This clone appeared a few times. This specimen includes other DNA sequences encoding the same CDR3. The chain links TRBV15 to TRBJ2-3, with D perhaps TRBD2 (5 bases). This CDR3 comprises 17 residues. CDR1 and CDR2 (germline): LNHNV, YYDKDF (reference sequence). The V end lost 1 base, the J end lost 0 bases, and 14 bases lay between the germline ends. CDR3 residues: CATSRGELPRSTDTQYF. CDR3 DNA: TGTGCCACCAGCAGAGGGGAGCTTCCCCGTAGCACAGATACGCAGTATTTT.

The chain couples TRBV7-9 to TRBJ2-3; unclear D gene. Germline CDR1 reads SEHNR; CDR2 reads FQNEAQ (reference sequence). The CDR3 loop spans 15 amino acids. Trimming left V 4 bases short and J 6 bases short, with 17 bases between. This chain's CDR3 is CASSYAAVADDTQYF. The CDR3 nucleotides are TGTGCCAGCAGCTACGCGGCAGTGGCTGACGATACGCAGTATTTT. Full variable domain (rest looked up from reference TRBV7-9 and TRBJ2-3): DTGVSQNPRHKITKRGQNVTFRCDPISEHNRLYWYRQTLGQGPEFLTYFQNEAQLEKSRLLSDRFSAERPKGSFSTLEIQRTEQGDSAMYLCASSYAAVADDTQYFGPGTRLTVL.

Regarding this clone: The same CDR3 can be traced to other DNA sequences in this sample. The rearrangement uses TRBV7-9 and TRBJ2-7, with D maybe TRBD2 (5 bases). This CDR3 contains 14 residues. Germline V gene lookup returns CDR1 SEHNR and CDR2 FQNEAQ (reference sequence). Trimming shortened V by 3 bases and J by 1 base, and 10 bases separated the two germline ends. CDR3: CASSLAGISYEQYF. DNA of the CDR3: TGTGCCAGCAGCTTGGCCGGGATATCCTACGAGCAGTACTTC.

The CDR3 here is CARSLGVLSAVGEQYF. CDR3 coding DNA: TGTGCCAGAAGCTTGGGGGTTTTATCTGCGGTGGGCGAGCAGTACTTC. The rearrangement links TRBV5-3 to TRBJ2-7; no definite D call. TRBV5-3 is flagged as an ORF with uncertain function. CDR3 length: 16 amino acids. V was cut by 0 bases and J by 6 bases, with 19 bases left in between.

The V and J genes are TRBV28 and TRBJ2-1; D might be TRBD1 (5 bases). Germline V lookup: CDR1 MDHEN, CDR2 SYDVKM. There are 16 residues in the CDR3. V was clipped by 5 bases and J by 3 bases, with 17 bases between them. This CDR3 is CASSHFDSFYYNEQFF. CDR3 in DNA: TGTGCCAGCAGTCATTTCGACAGCTTCTACTACAATGAGCAGTTCTTC.

The chain combines TRBV7-2 with TRBJ1-2; D not resolved. Germline values: CDR1 SGHTA, CDR2 FQGNSA. This CDR3 spans 12 amino acids. The germline V and J ends were trimmed by 3 bases and 6 bases, with 8 bases remaining between them. The CDR3 DNA follows: TGTGCCAGCAGCTTCCAGAAACATGGCTACACCTTC. Amino acid sequence: CASSFQKHGYTF.

The chain carries TRBV28 and TRBJ2-3; 8 positions agree with TRBD2. Trimming cost V 5 bases and J 0 bases; bases outside gene matches: 16. The CDR3 loop spans 19 amino acids. Germline V gene data show CDR1 as MDHEN and CDR2 as SYDVKM. CDR3 amino acids: CASSGPLAGPGTSTDTQYF. The CDR3 bases are TGTGCCAGCAGTGGCCCTCTAGCGGGTCCGGGCACTAGCACAGATACGCAGTATTTT. The full variable domain, with the rest looked up from reference TRBV28 and TRBJ2-3, is DVKVTQSSRYLVKRTGEKVFLECVQDMDHENMFWYRQDPGLGLRLIYFSYDVKMKEKGDIPEGYSVSREKKERFSLILESASTNQTSMYLCASSGPLAGPGTSTDTQYFGPGTRLTVL.

This sequence joins TRBV6-5 and TRBJ1-1; no firm D call. Germline-derived CDR1 and CDR2 are MNHEY and SVGAGI. Trimming left V 3 bases short and J 2 bases short, with 10 bases between. The CDR3 has 14 residues. The CDR3 bases are TGTGCCAGCAGTTATTCCAGGCTAAACACTGAAGCTTTCTTT. This codes for CASSYSRLNTEAFF.

The chain joins TRBV28 to TRBJ2-1; 8 bases agree with TRBD2. The germline V gene encodes CDR1 MDHEN and CDR2 SYDVKM. This CDR3 has 15 residues. V dropped 2 bases and J dropped 3; count of bases not matched to a gene: 3. The CDR3 DNA reads as TGTGCCAGCAGTTTAGTTAGCGGGAACTACAATGAGCAGTTCTTC. This gives the protein CASSLVSGNYNEQFF.

This chain uses TRBV5-1 with TRBJ2-1; perhaps TRBD1 as D (6 bases). V gave up 2 bases and J gave up 0 bases, with 9 bases separating them. The CDR3 sequence is 15 residues long. CDR1 is SGHRS and CDR2 is YFSETQ in the germline V gene. The CDR3 DNA sequence: TGCGCCAGCAGCTTTGGACAGACCTCCTACAATGAGCAGTTCTTC. It yields the protein CASSFGQTSYNEQFF.

The V and J genes are TRBV28 and TRBJ2-1; possibly TRBD1 for D (5 bases). V lost 6 bases, J lost 0 bases, and 12 bases lay in between. The CDR3 is made up of 15 amino acids. The germline gives CDR1 MDHEN, CDR2 SYDVKM. CDR3 in DNA: TGTGCCAGCAGGGGGCCGGAGAGCTCCTACAATGAGCAGTTCTTC. It specifies CASRGPESSYNEQFF.

A single count supports this clone. The rearrangement links TRBV6-1 to TRBJ2-7; the D gene is possibly TRBD1 (6 bases). Trimming stripped 8 bases from V and 2 bases from J, with 13 bases between. The CDR3 is made up of 13 amino acids. Germline CDR1 MNHNS, CDR2 SASEGT. The CDR3, as DNA: TGTGCCAGCTCCACGACAGGAACCTACGAGCAGTACTTC. Translating gives CASSTTGTYEQYF.